These T cell receptor beta chains were read from a single sample in a study of response to subunit inactivated influenza vaccine. MiXCR was run by TCRdb on the RT-PCR reads, yielding one entry per CDR3 protein. The sample yields 650,000 to 850,000 distinct CDR3 sequences, approximately 15% seen once. The sequences come from PBMCs from blood, collected 14 days before vaccination. Source of these receptors: a man aged 50-60 years who received an inactivated influenza vaccine. The CDR3 runs from the conserved cysteine through the conserved F or W. Each record gives: V gene, D gene, clone size, J gene, CDR3 DNA, CDR3 protein. A D gene is named only where the DNA matches it firmly. Not all rows give a size; the values are once, few, many and, for expanded clones, a class.

>TRBV5-1|-|-|TRBJ2-1
TGCGCCAGCAGCTTGTGGTCTGGGGATGAGCAGTTCTTC
CASSLWSGDEQFF
>TRBV9|-|-|TRBJ2-6
TGTGCCAGCAGCGTAGGGAAATCTGGGGCCAACGTCCTGACTTTC
CASSVGKSGANVLTF
>TRBV9|-|few|TRBJ2-5
TGTGCCAGCAGCGTAGACCAAAAAAGGGAGACCCAGTACTTC
CASSVDQKRETQYF
>TRBV5-6|TRBD1|-|TRBJ1-1
TGTGCCAGCAGCACATACAGGGGGATCACTGAAGCTTTCTTT
CASSTYRGITEAFF
>TRBV15|TRBD2|many|TRBJ2-1
TGTGCCACCAGCAGAGACCTTGGACTAGCGGGTGAGCAGTTCTTC
CATSRDLGLAGEQFF
>TRBV19|TRBD1|-|TRBJ2-4
TGTGCCAGTACCACACCAAGGGGGCTGGCCAAAAACATTCAGTACTTC
CASTTPRGLAKNIQYF
>TRBV20-1|TRBD1|-|TRBJ1-3
TGCAGTGCTAGTGTCGGGACAGGGTTTCGGAACACCATATATTTT
CSASVGTGFRNTIYF
>TRBV7-9|-|-|TRBJ1-2
TGTGCCAGCACCTCCTGGGAGGGGGTTGCTAACTATGGCTACACCTTC
CASTSWEGVANYGYTF
>TRBV30|-|-|TRBJ2-1
TGTGCCTGGAGTTTCGGGGGTGGGTACAATGAGCAGTTCTTC
CAWSFGGGYNEQFF
>TRBV6-1|-|-|TRBJ1-3
TGTGCCAGCAGAGGCGGGGACATTGGAAACACCATATATTTT
CASRGGDIGNTIYF
>TRBV3-1|TRBD1|few|TRBJ1-2
TGTGCCAGCAGCCGACAGGGGGCCGGCGACTATGGCTACACCTTC
CASSRQGAGDYGYTF
>TRBV6-5|-|few|TRBJ1-5
TGTGCCAGCAGTTACGGGTGGTCCAACAATCAGCCCCAGCATTTT
CASSYGWSNNQPQHF
>TRBV7-9|-|few|TRBJ1-3
TGTGCCAGCAGCTTAGGGGGACAAGTCCTCGGAAACACCATATATTTT
CASSLGGQVLGNTIYF
>TRBV20-1|-|few|TRBJ2-1
TGCAGTGCTAGATTCGCGGACCTCATCCGGAGTGAGCAGTTCTTC
CSARFADLIRSEQFF
>TRBV29-1|TRBD1|few|TRBJ2-5
TGCAGCGTTACTCTAACAGGGGGCAGGGGGGAGACCCAGTACTTC
CSVTLTGGRGETQYF